These 17 T cell receptor beta chains were all obtained from the same sample, sequenced in a study of blood T cell repertoires in COVID-19. The assay was immunoSEQ multiplex PCR, and TCRdb's table has in-frame clones only and misses some. The sample lists some 350,000 clones, 80% to 90% occurring once. The specimen sequenced was PBMCs or T cells enriched from blood (not recorded which). The receptors here all came from a man younger than 35 who had recovered from COVID-19.

This clone was recorded once. This rearrangement joins TRBV2 to TRBJ1-2, with 7 bases lining up with TRBD1. The trim removed 6 bases at V and 4 bases at J, leaving 5 bases unmatched. This CDR3 region has 13 residues. Germline V gene lookup returns CDR1 SNHLY and CDR2 FYNNEI. The CDR3 loop is CASRDQGVYGYTF. CDR3 sequence (DNA): TGTGCCAGCAGGGATCAGGGGGTCTATGGCTACACCTTC.

The J gene is TRBJ2-7, the V gene TRBV13; TRBD2 aligns across 8 bases. From germline, CDR1 is PRHDT and CDR2 FYEKMQ (reference sequence). The V gene end was trimmed by 8 bases and the J gene end by 7 bases; junction bases not matched to a gene: 7. The CDR3 contains 12 residues. CDR3 residues: CASGSGIGEQYF. The CDR3 DNA reads TGTGCCAGCGGTAGCGGGATTGGGGAGCAGTACTTC.

CDR3 DNA: TGTGCCACCAGCCTCCGGGACTATGGCTACACCTTC. It yields the protein CATSLRDYGYTF. The genes are TRBV15 and TRBJ1-2, with D unclear. This CDR3 comprises 12 residues. Germline V gives CDR1 LNHNV, CDR2 YYDKDF (reference sequence). Deletions cut 5 bases from V and 3 bases from J, with 7 bases between. The entire variable domain, with the rest obtained from reference TRBV15 and TRBJ1-2, is as follows: DAMVIQNPRYQVTQFGKPVTLSCSQTLNHNVMYWYQQKSSQAPKLLFHYYDKDFNNEADTPDNFQSRRPNTSFCFLDIRSPGLGDTAMYLCATSLRDYGYTFGSGTRLTVV.

V usage is TRBV28 and J usage is TRBJ1-3; 10 bases are shared with TRBD1. V lost 6 bases to trimming and J lost 4 bases; unmatched junction nucleotides: 12. Germline CDR1 is MDHEN and CDR2 is SYDVKM. This CDR3 has 17 residues. The CDR3 bases are TGTGCCAGCAGACCCAGTCCGGGACAGGGGATCGGAAACACCATATATTTT. Amino acids: CASRPSPGQGIGNTIYF.

V and J are TRBV9 and TRBJ2-1; a possible D gene is TRBD2 (6 bases). Between the trimmed V and J ends, which lost 0 bases and 5 bases, there was a span of 15 bases. The CDR3 totals 16 residues. Per the germline V gene, CDR1 is SGDLS and CDR2 is YYNGEE. CDR3 amino acids: CASSVASSETNNEQFF. The CDR3 nucleotides read TGTGCCAGCAGCGTAGCTTCTAGCGAGACGAACAATGAGCAGTTCTTC.

CDR3 sequence (DNA): TGTGCCAGCAGTTGGACAGGGGACGAAGATGGCTACACCTTC. Translation: CASSWTGDEDGYTF. The V and J genes are TRBV6-5 and TRBJ1-2; 9 bases match TRBD1. The CDR3 has 14 amino acids. In germline, CDR1 is MNHEY, CDR2 SVGAGI. With 4 bases clipped from V and 6 bases from J, the junction kept 6 bases outside the gene matches.

The chain combines TRBV9 with TRBJ2-5, with 7 bases matching TRBD1. Germline loops: CDR1 SGDLS, CDR2 YYNGEE. There are 15 residues in the CDR3. The V segment lost 2 bases and the J segment 2 bases; nucleotides outside the gene matches: 6. The CDR3 region is CASSVTGQSQETQYF. CDR3 in DNA: TGTGCCAGCAGCGTGACGGGACAGTCACAAGAGACCCAGTACTTC.

This clone was detected only once. This sequence joins TRBV28 and TRBJ2-1; 14 bases match TRBD2. Germline loops: CDR1 MDHEN, CDR2 SYDVKM. The ends lost 1 base at V and 3 bases at J; junction bases unmatched: 8. The CDR3 length is 19 residues. CDR3 loop: CASSLSGTSGRRRYNEQFF. CDR3 sequence (DNA): TGTGCCAGCAGTTTATCAGGGACTAGCGGGAGACGACGCTACAATGAGCAGTTCTTC.

This sequence joins TRBV9 and TRBJ2-1; D unclear. V lost 3 bases and J 4 bases, leaving 14 bases between the germline ends. Germline lookup yields CDR1 SGDLS and CDR2 YYNGEE. CDR3 size: 15 residues. The CDR3 loop reads CASSAQANSYNEQFF. Here the CDR3 DNA reads TGTGCCAGCAGCGCGCAAGCCAACAGTTACAATGAGCAGTTCTTC.

J is TRBJ2-2 and V is TRBV7-9; 7 positions agree with TRBD2. Per germline, CDR1 SEHNR and CDR2 FQNEAQ (reference sequence). V was clipped by 2 bases and J by 4 bases; unmatched bases: 7. There are 16 residues in the CDR3. The CDR3 DNA is TGTGCCAGCAGCTTATTTGCAGGGAGGGCCACCGGGGAGCTGTTTTTT. Amino acid sequence: CASSLFAGRATGELFF.

Points on this clone: Relative to the germline gene, one junction end is altered; a read error may explain this. The V call is TRBV3-1 (or the pseudogene TRBV3-2), the J call TRBJ2-1, with a possible D match to TRBD1 (5 bases). The CDR3 spans 14 residues. Per the germline V gene, CDR1 is LGHDT and CDR2 is YNNKEL (reference sequence). The CDR3 coding sequence is TGTGCCAGCACCCAAAAGACAGACTACAATGAGCAGTTCTTC. Its translation is CASTQKTDYNEQFF.

The chain recombines TRBV2 with TRBJ2-2, with D hard to call. Germline values: CDR1 SNHLY, CDR2 FYNNEI. V was trimmed by 5 bases and J by 0 bases, leaving 7 bases between them. The CDR3 has 14 amino acids. As DNA, the CDR3 is TGTGCCAGCAGTCCCCCCTCGAACACCGGGGAGCTGTTTTTT. Protein product: CASSPPSNTGELFF.

The chain has TRBV30 and TRBJ1-1; D is unresolved. V was trimmed by 0 bases and J by 7 bases, leaving 9 bases between them. The germline V gene has CDR1 GTSNPN and CDR2 SVGIG (reference sequence). This CDR3 is 12 amino acids long. CDR3 residues: CAWSVQSDEAFF. The CDR3 nucleotides read TGTGCCTGGAGTGTACAGTCAGATGAAGCTTTCTTT.

J is TRBJ2-6 and V is TRBV7-2, with TRBD2 as a possible D gene (5 bases). V lost 8 bases to trimming and J lost 0 bases, with 23 bases between them. The CDR3 is made up of 19 amino acids. Germline V gives CDR1 SGHTA, CDR2 FQGNSA. CDR3 in amino acids: CASSTPTRGESSGANVLTF. The CDR3 DNA reads TGTGCCAGCTCGACCCCCACACGGGGAGAGAGCTCTGGGGCCAACGTCCTGACTTTC.

The rearrangement links TRBV4-3 to TRBJ2-3; D ambiguous. Germline lookup yields CDR1 LGHNA and CDR2 YSLEER. Trimming pared 1 base from V and 0 bases from J, leaving 8 bases between. The CDR3 extends over 15 amino acids. The CDR3 protein is CASSQATASTDTQYF. Written as DNA, the CDR3 is TGCGCCAGCAGCCAAGCTACAGCTAGCACAGATACGCAGTATTTT.

The V gene is TRBV27, the J gene TRBJ1-1; D call uncertain. The V gene's germline CDR1 is MNHEY and CDR2 SMNVEV (reference sequence). This CDR3 has 15 residues. Trimming cost V 5 bases and J 2 bases, with 15 bases left between them. This CDR3 is CASSPAREINTEAFF. The CDR3 DNA reads as TGTGCCAGCAGTCCCGCCCGGGAGATAAACACTGAAGCTTTCTTT.

The V call is TRBV6-5, the J call TRBJ1-4; maybe TRBD1 (5 bases). The CDR3 sequence is 13 residues long. Trimming removed 8 bases from V and 8 bases from J, with 15 bases in between. The germline gives CDR1 MNHEY, CDR2 SVGAGI. CDR3 sequence: CASQTPDSEKLFF. The CDR3 DNA reads TGTGCCAGCCAAACTCCAGACAGCGAAAAACTGTTTTTT.